This note documents a single T cell receptor beta chain sequence. The antigen is not known. The treatment is: around 19 received Ad26.COV2.S at low or high dose, single or two shots; roughly five received placebo; per-sample allocation not given. It was on day 63 after the first vaccine or placebo injection that samples were taken. These data are taken from a study of Ad26.COV2.S vaccination and SARS-CoV-2 variants. For the study at large: Once or twice, 56 days apart, Ad26.COV2.S was delivered intramuscularly.

General study results and limits: Those who received vaccine or placebo ended up with similar non-spike TCR breadth. Placebo recipients showed lower spike-specific TCR breadth than vaccinees.

Only in-frame clones appear in the TCRdb table, and some are missing; sequencing was by immunoSEQ multiplex PCR. The sample lists approximately 420,000 clones; 88% were seen once. This sample comprised peripheral blood, obtained in a trial of Ad26.COV2.S vaccine versus placebo. This clonotype originated in a person aged 18-60 years who received the Ad26.COV2.S COVID-19 vaccine or a placebo.

The chain's CDR3 is CASSLGAGGDQETQYF. The CDR3 nucleotides read TGTGCCAGCAGCTTAGGGGCAGGGGGCGACCAAGAGACCCAGTACTTC. The chain joins TRBV11-2 to TRBJ2-5; 8 bases match TRBD1. V trimming: 1 base; J trimming: 0 bases; junction bases outside the gene matches: 4. The CDR3 spans 16 residues. The V gene's germline CDR1 is SGHAT and CDR2 FQNNGV.